What follows are 28 T cell receptor beta chains derived from one specimen sequenced in a study of T cells after yellow fever vaccination. TCRdb processed the 5' RACE reads anew with MiXCR; each CDR3 protein has one entry. The sample includes over 85,000 distinct CDR3 sequences, about 8.8% of them seen just once. Sample: CD8+ T cells not binding an NS4B(214-222) dextramer, sorted from PBMCs, taken roughly 14 days after the first yellow fever vaccination. These receptors all stem from a man between 18 and 35 years old who received the YFV17D yellow fever vaccine.

The V and J genes are TRBV3-1 and TRBJ1-5; 8 bases map to TRBD1. Germline CDR1 reads LGHDT; CDR2 reads YNNKEL (reference sequence). CDR3 length equals 16 residues. V was clipped by 4 bases and J by 0 bases; unmatched bases: 5. The DNA of the CDR3 is TGTGCCAGCAGCCTAATTGACAGGGGTAGCAATCAGCCCCAGCATTTT. It yields the protein CASSLIDRGSNQPQHF.

This clonotype was counted at least ten times. The chain joins TRBV12-3 or TRBV12-4 to TRBJ2-3; 9 positions agree with TRBD2. J was trimmed by 6 bases and V by 3 bases; bases with no gene match: 7. The CDR3 contains 15 residues. The CDR3: CASSLGGGVSDTQYF. Here the CDR3 DNA reads TGTGCCAGCAGTTTGGGCGGGGGGGTTTCGGATACGCAGTATTTT.

This sequence joins TRBV4-3 and TRBJ2-5; tentatively, D is TRBD2 (6 bases). CDR3 length: 15 residues. V was pared by 0 bases and J by 1 base, with 9 bases between. Germline CDR1 is LGHNA and CDR2 is YSLEER. The CDR3 DNA sequence: TGCGCCAGCAGCCAAGATTTGCGGGGCCAAGAGACCCAGTACTTC. This codes for CASSQDLRGQETQYF.

This rearrangement joins TRBV3-1 to TRBJ2-2; 7 positions agree with TRBD1. CDR3 size: 18 residues. Germline V gene data show CDR1 as LGHDT and CDR2 as YNNKEL (reference sequence). Trimming at V came to 1 base and at J to 4 bases, leaving 12 bases not matched to a gene. CDR3 in DNA: TGTGCCAGCAGCCAAGGATTCTGGGACAGTTTGGGCACCGGGGAGCTGTTTTTT. Protein sequence: CASSQGFWDSLGTGELFF. The variable domain in full, with the rest retrieved from reference TRBV3-1 and TRBJ2-2, is DTAVSQTPKYLVTQMGNDKSIKCEQNLGHDTMYWYKQDSKKFLKIMFSYNNKELIINETVPNRFSPKSPDKAHLNLHINSLELGDSAVYFCASSQGFWDSLGTGELFFGEGSRLTVL.

This sequence joins TRBV5-1 and TRBJ1-6; 7 bases align to TRBD1. V dropped 1 base and J dropped 7; count of bases not matched to a gene: 2. Germline CDR1 is SGHRS and CDR2 is YFSETQ. The CDR3 covers 14 residues. The CDR3 here is CASSLSRGNSPLHF. The CDR3 coding sequence is TGCGCCAGCAGCTTGTCCAGGGGGAATTCACCCCTCCACTTT.

This clonotype was seen only a few times. The J gene is TRBJ2-2, the V gene TRBV12-3 or TRBV12-4, with 10 nucleotides matching TRBD2. Trimming removed 1 base from V and 1 base from J; junction bases left unmatched: 3. The CDR3 is made up of 17 amino acids. CDR3 bases: TGTGCCAGCAGTTTAGAAACTAGCGGGGAGAACACCGGGGAGCTGTTTTTT. It encodes CASSLETSGENTGELFF.

The table lists this clonotype with many counts. The genes are TRBV21-1 and TRBJ2-4; whether TRBD1, the table's D call, matches the DNA was not checked. TRBV21-1 is noted as a pseudogene. The CDR3 contains 17 residues. The CDR3, as DNA: TGTGCCAGCAGTCGAGGACAGGCCCCAGGGGGCAAAAACATTCAGTACTTC. Translated: CASSRGQAPGGKNIQYF.

This clonotype has a handful of counts. This chain connects TRBV4-1 to TRBJ2-7; D is possibly TRBD1 or TRBD2 (5 bases each). V was shortened by 2 bases and J by 2 bases, with 13 bases between the two germline ends. The CDR3 spans 15 residues. Germline values: CDR1 MGHRA, CDR2 YSYEKL. The CDR3 loop reads CASSQSPQGAYEQYV. In DNA, the CDR3 is TGCGCCAGCAGCCAATCTCCCCAGGGAGCCTACGAGCAGTACGTC.

This clonotype occurred a few times. V gene TRBV3-1 combines with J gene TRBJ2-5; TRBD2 matches 13 bases. CDR3 length equals 18 residues. Germline values: CDR1 LGHDT, CDR2 YNNKEL (reference sequence). The ends lost 4 bases at V and 4 bases at J; junction bases unmatched: 12. CDR3 coding DNA: TGTGCCAGCAGCCCAACTAGCGGGGGGGCCCTCGGTGGAGAGACCCAGTACTTC. It yields the protein CASSPTSGGALGGETQYF.

The DNA for the CDR3 is TGTGCCAGCAGTTTCGACAGGGGAGGCTACGAGCAGTACTTC. Its protein is CASSFDRGGYEQYF. The chain employs TRBV2 and TRBJ2-7; 8 bases align to TRBD1. The CDR3 length is 14 residues. The germline CDR1 and CDR2 sequences are SNHLY and FYNNEI. Trimming took 5 bases from V and 3 from J; bases not matched to a gene: 6.

This clonotype has more than one count but fewer than ten. J is TRBJ2-3 and V is TRBV6-6; D might be TRBD2 (5 bases). This CDR3 is 16 amino acids long. V was pared by 7 bases and J by 1 base, with 18 bases between. Germline V gene data show CDR1 as MNHNY and CDR2 as SVGAGI (reference sequence). As DNA, the CDR3 is TGTGCCAGCATTAGGCGGGTAACCCCGGGCACAGATACGCAGTATTTT. Translation: CASIRRVTPGTDTQYF.

This clonotype was detected a few times. The chain uses TRBV5-1 and TRBJ2-5; weak D call: TRBD1 (5 bases). CDR1 is SGHRS and CDR2 is YFSETQ in the germline V gene. This CDR3 has 17 amino acids. Trimming cost V 0 bases and J 2 bases, with 17 bases left between them. The DNA for the CDR3 is TGCGCCAGCAGCTTGGCAGTAGACAGCGAGTATCAAGAGACCCAGTACTTC. This codes for CASSLAVDSEYQETQYF.

The chain joins TRBV29-1 to TRBJ1-1; D ambiguous. Germline V gives CDR1 SQVTM, CDR2 ANQGSEA. The CDR3 covers 13 residues. The V end lost 7 bases, the J end lost 3 bases, and 15 bases lay between the germline ends. The CDR3 sequence: CSAITAPDTEAFF. In DNA form, the CDR3 reads TGCAGCGCAATTACGGCCCCAGACACTGAAGCTTTCTTT.

This clonotype appeared a few times. The chain joins TRBV18 to TRBJ1-3; maybe TRBD1 (6 bases). The CDR3 has 16 residues. V was trimmed by 2 bases and J by 1 base, leaving 12 bases between them. Germline V gene sequence: CDR1 KGHSH, CDR2 LQKENI. CDR3: CASSPRTETSGNTIYF. For the CDR3, the DNA is TGTGCCAGCTCACCAAGGACAGAAACGTCTGGAAACACCATATATTTT.

The chain carries TRBV7-8 and TRBJ2-7; TRBD1 is a possible D gene (5 bases). V was shortened by 4 bases and J by 3 bases, with 13 bases between the two germline ends. Looked up from germline, CDR1 is SGHVS and CDR2 is FQNEAQ. The length of the CDR3 is 14 residues. The CDR3 reads CASSSTGTLYEQYF. Written as DNA, the CDR3 is TGTGCCAGCAGCTCTACAGGAACCCTCTACGAGCAGTACTTC.

This clonotype has a count of ten or more. This chain connects TRBV29-1 to TRBJ2-2; D gene unclear. CDR1 and CDR2 from the germline V gene are SQVTM and ANQGSEA. The length of the CDR3 is 12 residues. V gave up 7 bases and J gave up 3 bases, with 9 bases separating them. Written as DNA, the CDR3 is TGCAGCGCCCCAGCAGACACCGGGGAGCTGTTTTTT. Protein sequence: CSAPADTGELFF.

This clonotype was seen only a few times. The rearrangement links TRBV9 to TRBJ2-7; tentative D call: TRBD2 (6 bases). The CDR3 covers 13 residues. Germline CDR1 reads SGDLS; CDR2 reads YYNGEE. The ends were cut back, 2 bases at V and 6 bases at J, with 12 bases in the middle. This chain's CDR3 is CASSVGGVGEQYF. Here the CDR3 DNA reads TGTGCCAGCAGCGTGGGCGGGGTCGGCGAGCAGTACTTC.

The sample holds one count of this clonotype. At one end, the junction sequence differs from germline, possibly due to a read error. The chain employs TRBV4-3 and TRBJ1-4, with no clear D. CDR1 and CDR2 from the germline V gene are LGHNA and YSLEER. There are 16 residues in the CDR3. Written as DNA, the CDR3 is TGCGTCAGCAGCCAAGATGGGTCCTCAACTAATGAAAAACTGTTTTTT. Protein: CVSSQDGSSTNEKLFF.

This clonotype showed up just a few times. The gene calls are TRBV9 and TRBJ1-1; weak D call: TRBD1 (5 bases). Trimming took 3 bases from V and 1 from J, leaving 16 bases between them. CDR1 is SGDLS, CDR2 YYNGEE, per germline. The CDR3 runs to 16 residues. CDR3 DNA sequence: TGTGCCAGCAGCGGAGCCGTCCCGGGACCGAACACTGAAGCTTTCTTT. Protein: CASSGAVPGPNTEAFF.

At least ten counts were recorded for this clonotype. The chain has TRBV6-5 and TRBJ2-5; D gene ambiguous. This CDR3 spans 15 amino acids. The germline V gene has CDR1 MNHEY and CDR2 SVGAGI. Trimming pared 0 bases from V and 2 bases from J, leaving 10 bases between. The CDR3 protein is CASSYSMPDQETQYF. As DNA, the CDR3 is TGTGCCAGCAGTTACTCGATGCCGGATCAAGAGACCCAGTACTTC.

In its sample, this clonotype was seen a few times. The V and J genes are TRBV3-1 and TRBJ1-2; D not certain. Germline V gives CDR1 LGHDT, CDR2 YNNKEL (reference sequence). This CDR3 region has 15 residues. The germline V and J ends were trimmed by 1 base and 0 bases, with 9 bases remaining between them. DNA of the CDR3: TGTGCCAGCAGCCAAGCTGGACTAGCTAACTATGGCTACACCTTC. This gives the protein CASSQAGLANYGYTF.

V and J are TRBV12-3 or TRBV12-4 and TRBJ2-5, with 13 bases fitting TRBD2. Losses at the gene ends were 2 bases for V and 2 bases for J; bases not matched to a gene: 8. The CDR3 runs 18 residues. CDR3 bases: TGTGCCAGCAGTTTAATGCCGGGACTAGCGGGGAGACAAGAGACCCAGTACTTC. Translation gives CASSLMPGLAGRQETQYF.

The V gene is TRBV29-1, the J gene TRBJ2-3; TRBD2 matches at 12 bases. Germline CDR1 reads SQVTM; CDR2 reads ANQGSEA. J lost 3 bases, V lost 4 bases, and 5 bases had no gene match. CDR3 size: 15 residues. In DNA form, the CDR3 reads TGCAGCGTTGCCCCGACTAGCGGGGGAACAGATACGCAGTATTTT. Translated: CSVAPTSGGTDTQYF.

V is TRBV15 and J is TRBJ2-7; TRBD1 matches at 10 bases. The V and J ends lost 1 base and 10 bases, in that order; junction bases with no gene match: 4. The CDR3 is 13 residues long. CDR1 is LNHNV and CDR2 is YYDKDF in the germline V gene (reference sequence). The CDR3 sequence is CATSRGGQGGQYF. The CDR3, as DNA: TGTGCCACCAGCAGAGGCGGACAGGGGGGCCAGTACTTC.

This clonotype was seen many times. This chain links TRBV5-1 with TRBJ2-5, with D unresolved. The CDR3 loop spans 14 amino acids. The germline gives CDR1 SGHRS, CDR2 YFSETQ. V lost 2 bases and J 2 bases, leaving 10 bases between the germline ends. The CDR3 sequence: CASSLTAIQETQYF. The DNA for the CDR3 is TGCGCCAGCAGCTTAACAGCTATTCAAGAGACCCAGTACTTC.

Here the CDR3 reads CASSFGGDLFYEQYV. The DNA for the CDR3 is TGTGCCAGCAGCTTTGGCGGGGATTTATTCTACGAGCAGTACGTC. The rearrangement uses TRBV7-2 and TRBJ2-7, with D possibly TRBD2 on 6 matching bases. This CDR3 comprises 15 residues. Trimming removed 3 bases at V and 3 bases at J, with 15 bases between. The V gene's germline CDR1 is SGHTA and CDR2 FQGNSA.

The V and J genes are TRBV7-2 and TRBJ2-7; 7 nucleotides agree with TRBD1. The CDR3 loop spans 13 amino acids. V lost 5 bases to trimming and J lost 3 bases; unmatched junction nucleotides: 4. Germline CDR1 and CDR2: SGHTA and FQGNSA. The CDR3 spells CASSETGYYEQYF. In nucleotides, the CDR3 is TGTGCCAGCAGCGAGACAGGGTACTACGAGCAGTACTTC. The complete variable domain, with remaining parts taken from reference TRBV7-2 and TRBJ2-7, reads GAGVSQSPSNKVTEKGKDVELRCDPISGHTALYWYRQSLGQGLEFLIYFQGNSAPDKSGLPSDRFSAERTGGSVSTLTIQRTQQEDSAVYLCASSETGYYEQYFGPGTRLTVT.

The chain recombines TRBV5-1 with TRBJ1-1; 7 positions match TRBD1. The CDR3 runs to 14 residues. CDR1 and CDR2 (germline): SGHRS, YFSETQ. J gave up 7 bases and V 0 bases, and 6 bases lay outside the gene matches. CDR3: CASSLVGRGDEAFF. CDR3 nucleotides: TGCGCCAGCAGCTTGGTAGGCAGGGGGGATGAAGCTTTCTTT. Combining the CDR3 with reference TRBV5-1 and TRBJ1-1 gives the whole variable domain KAGVTQTPRYLIKTRGQQVTLSCSPISGHRSVSWYQQTPGQGLQFLFEYFSETQRNKGNFPGRFSGRQFSNSRSEMNVSTLELGDSALYLCASSLVGRGDEAFFGQGTRLTVV.